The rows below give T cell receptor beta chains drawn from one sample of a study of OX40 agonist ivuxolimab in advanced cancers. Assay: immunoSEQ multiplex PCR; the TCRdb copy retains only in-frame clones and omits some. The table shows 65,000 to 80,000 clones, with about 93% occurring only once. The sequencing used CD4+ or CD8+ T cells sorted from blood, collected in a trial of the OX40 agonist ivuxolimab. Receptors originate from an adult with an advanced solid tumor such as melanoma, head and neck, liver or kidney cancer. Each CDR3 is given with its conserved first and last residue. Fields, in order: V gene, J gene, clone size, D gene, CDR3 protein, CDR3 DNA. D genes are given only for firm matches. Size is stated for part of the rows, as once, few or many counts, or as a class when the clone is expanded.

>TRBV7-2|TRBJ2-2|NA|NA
CASSFPSGELFF
TGTGCCAGCAGCTTTCCTTCCGGGGAGCTGTTTTTT
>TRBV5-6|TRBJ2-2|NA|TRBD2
CASSRLAGTNTGELFF
TGTGCCAGCAGCCGACTAGCGGGAACGAACACCGGGGAGCTGTTTTTT
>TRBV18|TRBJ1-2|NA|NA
CASSPEGWLNYGYTF
TGTGCCAGCTCACCCGAAGGATGGCTTAACTATGGCTACACCTTC
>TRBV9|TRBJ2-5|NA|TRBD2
CASSGLAGGVQETQYF
TGTGCCAGCAGCGGACTAGCGGGGGGCGTTCAAGAGACCCAGTACTTC
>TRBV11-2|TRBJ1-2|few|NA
CASSLSHYGYTF
TGTGCCAGCAGCTTGTCCCACTATGGCTACACCTTC
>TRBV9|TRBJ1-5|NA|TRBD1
CASSYGTGNVNQPQHF
TGTGCCAGCAGCTACGGGACAGGGAATGTTAATCAGCCCCAGCATTTT
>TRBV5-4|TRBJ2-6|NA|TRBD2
CASSLGRGGSGANVLTF
TGTGCCAGCAGCTTAGGACGGGGGGGTTCTGGGGCCAACGTCCTGACTTTC
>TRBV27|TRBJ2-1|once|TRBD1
CASSSTGAYNEQFF
TGTGCCAGCAGTTCAACAGGGGCCTACAATGAGCAGTTCTTC
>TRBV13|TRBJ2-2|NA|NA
CASTGAVTGELFF
TGTGCCAGCACAGGGGCCGTCACCGGGGAGCTGTTTTTT
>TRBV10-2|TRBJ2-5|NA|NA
CASSEGLWGETQYF
TGCGCCAGCAGTGAGGGGTTGTGGGGGGAGACCCAGTACTTC
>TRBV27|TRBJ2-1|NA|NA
CASSLSPEGGYNEQFF
TGTGCCAGCAGTCTCTCCCCGGAGGGGGGGTACAATGAGCAGTTCTTC
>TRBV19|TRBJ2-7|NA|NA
CASSISGRSSYYEQYF
TGTGCCAGTAGTATTTCGGGGCGGTCCTCGTACTACGAGCAGTACTTC
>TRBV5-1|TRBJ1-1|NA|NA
CASSFGGEAFF
TGCGCCAGCAGCTTTGGGGGGGAAGCTTTCTTT
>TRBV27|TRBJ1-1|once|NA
CASSPVNRNTEAFF
TGTGCCAGCAGTCCAGTGAACAGGAACACTGAAGCTTTCTTT
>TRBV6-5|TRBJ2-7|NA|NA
CATISPGVNEQYF
TGTGCCACCATATCTCCAGGGGTCAACGAGCAGTACTTC
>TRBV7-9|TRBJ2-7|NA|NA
CASSLNPGRGDPYEQYF
TGTGCCAGCAGCCTTAACCCCGGCAGGGGCGACCCCTACGAGCAGTACTTC
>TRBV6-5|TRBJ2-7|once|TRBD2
CASRQPLSGGDEQYF
TGTGCCAGCAGACAACCCCTTAGCGGGGGGGACGAGCAGTACTTC